The 9 T cell receptor beta chains in this list originate from one sample, sequenced in a study of identical twins. Via MiXCR, TCRdb re-called the 5' RACE reads, giving one row per CDR3 protein. The table lists over 500,000 distinct CDR3 sequences, approximately 22% of them singletons. The sample was also reused in another study, on T cells expressing NK-cell markers.

Sequenced material: CD4+ T cells sorted from blood. Receptors originate from a woman between 18 and 29 years old in good health.

The table lists this clonotype with a few counts. The V call is TRBV6-1, the J call TRBJ2-3; 7 bases match TRBD2. The CDR3 contains 17 residues. J was trimmed by 1 base and V by 3 bases; bases with no gene match: 10. The V gene's germline CDR1 is MNHNS and CDR2 SASEGT. DNA of the CDR3: TGTGCCAGCAGTGAGCGCGGACTAGGATCGGGCACAGATACGCAGTATTTT. It codes for CASSERGLGSGTDTQYF.

This clonotype has more than one count but fewer than ten. V is TRBV6-2 or TRBV6-3 and J is TRBJ1-5; no firm D call. The CDR3 sequence is 15 residues long. The V end lost 2 bases, the J end lost 6 bases, and 14 bases lay between the germline ends. Germline V gene data show CDR1 as MNHEY and CDR2 as SVGEGT. The CDR3 spells CASSYGTVLSQPQHF. CDR3 sequence (DNA): TGTGCCAGCAGTTACGGTACAGTGCTGAGTCAGCCCCAGCATTTT.

This clonotype occurred a few times. The V gene is TRBV20-1, the J gene TRBJ2-3; 13 bases agree with TRBD2. V shed 1 base, J shed 6 bases, and the junction held 1 base outside the gene matches. CDR1 is DFQATT and CDR2 is SNEGSKA in the germline V gene (reference sequence). This CDR3 region has 14 residues. CDR3 DNA: TGCAGTGCTAGAGGGACTAGCGGGGGTGATACGCAGTATTTT. Amino acid sequence: CSARGTSGGDTQYF.

CDR3 DNA: TGTGCCACCAGCAGAGACAGGGTTGGAAATTCACCCCTCCACTTT. Encoded protein: CATSRDRVGNSPLHF. The rearrangement joins TRBV15 to TRBJ1-6, with D possibly matching TRBD1 (5 bases). The CDR3 has 15 amino acids. V lost 0 bases and J lost 7, with 10 bases in between. The germline gives CDR1 LNHNV, CDR2 YYDKDF (reference sequence).

V and J are TRBV7-9 and TRBJ2-1, with D uncertain. Germline V gene sequence: CDR1 SEHNR, CDR2 FQNEAQ (reference sequence). The CDR3 extends over 12 amino acids. V gave up 5 bases and J gave up 8 bases, with 10 bases separating them. The CDR3 DNA sequence: TGTGCCAGCAGCCCCCAGGTAGATGAGCAGTTCTTC. Its translation is CASSPQVDEQFF.

This clonotype was counted only a few times. The V call is TRBV20-1, the J call TRBJ2-1, with D unresolved. V lost 2 bases to trimming and J lost 6 bases, with 14 bases between them. The V gene's germline CDR1 is DFQATT and CDR2 SNEGSKA (reference sequence). The CDR3 is made up of 14 amino acids. The CDR3 DNA reads TGCAGTGCTAGAAGTACGGCTCTCGGCAATGAGCAGTTCTTC. Its protein product is CSARSTALGNEQFF.

The table lists this clonotype with a few counts. This chain connects TRBV6-5 to TRBJ2-2; D is uncertain. With 2 bases removed from V and 9 bases from J, the gap between germline ends came to 10 bases. The V gene's germline CDR1 is MNHEY and CDR2 SVGAGI. The CDR3 consists of 13 residues. The CDR3 loop is CASSYGPQRELFF. CDR3 nucleotide sequence: TGTGCCAGCAGTTACGGTCCTCAGAGGGAGCTGTTTTTT.

Only a few counts were recorded for this clonotype. The rearrangement uses TRBV7-9 and TRBJ2-2; D might be TRBD1 or TRBD2, each matching 5 bases. The CDR3 extends over 16 amino acids. Trimming left V 2 bases short and J 5 bases short, with 15 bases between. Per the germline V gene, CDR1 is SEHNR and CDR2 is FQNEAQ (reference sequence). The CDR3 protein is CASSLYGTAKTGELFF. DNA for the CDR3: TGTGCCAGCAGCTTATACGGGACGGCAAAGACCGGGGAGCTGTTTTTT.

This clonotype has just a few counts. The V call is TRBV15, the J call TRBJ1-4, with D unresolved. This CDR3 has 15 residues. The V and J ends lost 1 base and 7 bases respectively, with 13 bases between them. Germline CDR1 is LNHNV and CDR2 is YYDKDF (reference sequence). The CDR3 coding sequence is TGTGCCACCAGCAGAGTTTCGGGGTTATTTGAAAAACTGTTTTTT. Protein product: CATSRVSGLFEKLFF.